A selection of T cell receptor beta chains follows, all from one sample in a study of response to subunit inactivated influenza vaccine. From the RT-PCR reads, TCRdb called clonotypes with MiXCR, one entry per CDR3 protein. The sample has about 830,000 distinct CDR3 sequences; about a fifth are singletons. The sample here was PBMCs from blood, taken around 5 days after vaccination. These receptors came from a man aged 45 to 65 who received an inactivated influenza vaccine. CDR3s include the opening cysteine and the closing phenylalanine or tryptophan. The D gene is left open where the match is weak. Clone size is stated in some rows and not others, as once, few, many or a class when expanded.

TRBJ1-2 few TRBD1 TRBV29-1 TGCAGCGCTGGCCGGGACAGTGCCTCTGGCTACACCTTC CSAGRDSASGYTF
TRBJ2-5 once - TRBV20-1 TGCAGTGAGCGAGACTTCCAAGAGACCCAGTACTTC CSERDFQETQYF
TRBJ2-2 - - TRBV7-9 TGTGCCAGCAGGGTGGGGACCTCCCCACCCGGGGAGCTGTTTTTT CASRVGTSPPGELFF
TRBJ2-3 few TRBD2 TRBV2 TGTGCCAGCAGGGGACTAGCGGGATATACGCAGTATTTT CASRGLAGYTQYF
TRBJ2-7 few TRBD2 TRBV3-1 TGTGCCAGCAGCCACGGACTAGGCCTCGACGAGCAGTACTTC CASSHGLGLDEQYF
TRBJ2-7 many - TRBV12-3/TRBV12-4 TGTGCCAGCCAGAGGTCAGGGGCAACGTCCTACGAGCAGTACTTC CASQRSGATSYEQYF
TRBJ2-7 - TRBD1 TRBV4-3 TGCGCCAGCAGCCAAGATCAGGGGGTTAGGGGCTACGAGCAGTACTTC CASSQDQGVRGYEQYF
TRBJ2-7 - - TRBV7-8 TGTGCCAGCAGCACCCCAGGCTCCTACGAGCAGTACTTC CASSTPGSYEQYF
TRBJ2-5 - TRBD2 TRBV28 TGTGCCAGCACCGGACTAGCCCAAGAGACCCAGTACTTC CASTGLAQETQYF
TRBJ2-2 many - TRBV7-2 TGTGCCAGCAGGGACAGCAGCGGGGCTGGGGAGCTGTTTTTT CASRDSSGAGELFF
TRBJ1-1 - - TRBV10-3 TGTGCCATCAGTCGGGACACTTCGAACACTGAAGCTTTCTTT CAISRDTSNTEAFF
TRBJ2-2 few - TRBV12-3/TRBV12-4 TGTGCCAGCCGAGGCACGGGGGAGACCACCGGGGAGCTGTTTTTT CASRGTGETTGELFF
TRBJ1-2 - - TRBV9 TGTGCCAGCAGCGAAACCCCCAGCTATGGCTACACCTTC CASSETPSYGYTF
TRBJ1-2 few - TRBV12-3/TRBV12-4 TGTGCCAGCAGTTTTATGCGGACCTATGGCTACACCTTC CASSFMRTYGYTF